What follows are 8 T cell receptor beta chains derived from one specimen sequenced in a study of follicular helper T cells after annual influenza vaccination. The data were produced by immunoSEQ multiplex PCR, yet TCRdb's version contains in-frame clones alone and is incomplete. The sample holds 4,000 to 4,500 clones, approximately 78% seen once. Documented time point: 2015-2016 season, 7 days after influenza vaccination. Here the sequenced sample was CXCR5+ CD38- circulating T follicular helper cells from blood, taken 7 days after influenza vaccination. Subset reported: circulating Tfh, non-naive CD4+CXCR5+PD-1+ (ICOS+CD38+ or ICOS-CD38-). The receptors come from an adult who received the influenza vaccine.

The CDR3 region has the DNA TGTGCCAGCAGCCCGAGGACCGCGAGCTCCTACGAGCAGTACTTC. Its protein product is CASSPRTASSYEQYF. The chain combines TRBV7-2 with TRBJ2-5; unclear D gene. The J call is doubtful: the DNA matches TRBJ2-7 better. The CDR3 spans 15 residues. The germline V gene has CDR1 SGHTA and CDR2 FQGNSA.

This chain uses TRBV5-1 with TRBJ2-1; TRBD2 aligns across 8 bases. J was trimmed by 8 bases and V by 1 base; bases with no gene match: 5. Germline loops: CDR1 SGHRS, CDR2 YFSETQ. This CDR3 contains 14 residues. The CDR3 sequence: CASSLRTSGDEQFF. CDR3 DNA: TGCGCCAGCAGCTTGAGAACTAGCGGAGATGAGCAGTTCTTC. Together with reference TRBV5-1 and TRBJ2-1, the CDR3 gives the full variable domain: KAGVTQTPRYLIKTRGQQVTLSCSPISGHRSVSWYQQTPGQGLQFLFEYFSETQRNKGNFPGRFSGRQFSNSRSEMNVSTLELGDSALYLCASSLRTSGDEQFFGPGTRLTVL.

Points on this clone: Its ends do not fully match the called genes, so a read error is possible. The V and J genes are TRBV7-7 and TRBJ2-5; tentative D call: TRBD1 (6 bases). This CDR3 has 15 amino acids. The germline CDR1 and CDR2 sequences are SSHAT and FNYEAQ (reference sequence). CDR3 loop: CASSLAQGVVETQYF. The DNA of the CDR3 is TGTGCTAGCAGCTTAGCACAGGGCGTAGTGGAGACCCAGTACTTC.

This chain's CDR3 is CASGQTGTGGGQPQHF. In nucleotides, the CDR3 is TGCGCCAGCGGACAAACCGGGACAGGGGGCGGTCAGCCCCAGCATTTT. The chain carries TRBV10-2 and TRBJ1-5, with 12 positions matching TRBD1. The CDR3 contains 16 residues. After removal of 8 bases from V and 6 bases from J, the junction contained 11 bases not matched to a gene. Germline assignment: CDR1 WSHSY and CDR2 SAAADI.

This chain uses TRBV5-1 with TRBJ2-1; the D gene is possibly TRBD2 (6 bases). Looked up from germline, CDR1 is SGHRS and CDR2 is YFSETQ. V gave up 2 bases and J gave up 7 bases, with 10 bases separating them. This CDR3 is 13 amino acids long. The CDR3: CASSLGRGNEQFF. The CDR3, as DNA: TGCGCCAGCAGCTTAGGACGGGGGAATGAGCAGTTCTTC.

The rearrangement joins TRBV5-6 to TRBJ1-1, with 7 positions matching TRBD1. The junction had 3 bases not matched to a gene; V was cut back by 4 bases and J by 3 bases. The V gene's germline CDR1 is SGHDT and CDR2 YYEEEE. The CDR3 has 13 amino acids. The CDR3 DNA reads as TGTGCCAGCAGCGCAGACAGGGACACTGAAGCTTTCTTT. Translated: CASSADRDTEAFF.

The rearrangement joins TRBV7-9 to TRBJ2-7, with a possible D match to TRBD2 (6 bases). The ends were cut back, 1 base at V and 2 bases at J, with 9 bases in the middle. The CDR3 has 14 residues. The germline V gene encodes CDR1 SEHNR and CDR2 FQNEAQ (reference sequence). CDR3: CASSLGRGPYEQYF. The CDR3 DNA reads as TGTGCCAGCAGCTTAGGGCGGGGCCCCTACGAGCAGTACTTC.

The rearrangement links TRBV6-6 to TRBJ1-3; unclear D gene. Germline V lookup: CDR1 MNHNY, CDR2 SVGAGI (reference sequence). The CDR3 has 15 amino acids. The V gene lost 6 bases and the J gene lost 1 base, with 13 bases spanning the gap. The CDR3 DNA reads TGTGCCAGCAGGAGGACGGAGATTTCTGGAAACACCATATATTTT. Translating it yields CASRRTEISGNTIYF.